This is a list of T cell receptor beta chains from one sample in a study of patients and donors after allogeneic stem cell transplantation. TCRdb reprocessed the RT-PCR reads via MiXCR and lists one record per CDR3 protein. The sample lists 150,000 to 250,000 distinct CDR3 sequences; 41% were seen once. Sample: blood, either unsorted or a sorted T cell fraction (not recorded which). All receptors come from a human donor who was either an allogeneic HSCT recipient or a stem cell or donor lymphocyte infusion donor (not recorded which). It is not recorded whose cells these are; they may come from a transplant donor. CDR3s include the opening cysteine and the closing phenylalanine or tryptophan. D genes are given only for firm matches. Not all rows give a size; the values are once, few, many and, for expanded clones, a class.

>.|TRBJ2-7|.|TRBV5-1
TGCGCCAGCAGCTTGGAAATCGCTAACTATTACGAGCAGTACTTC
CASSLEIANYYEQYF
>TRBD2|TRBJ2-2|few|TRBV4-3
TGCGCCAGCAGCCAAGACATAGCGGGAGGGCTGCCCGGGGAGCTGTTTTTT
CASSQDIAGGLPGELFF
>.|TRBJ2-7|few|TRBV5-1
TGCGCCAGCAGATTGGAATGGGGCCTCTCCTACGAGCAGTACTTC
CASRLEWGLSYEQYF
>TRBD1|TRBJ1-5|.|TRBV10-3
TGTGCCATCAGCGACCCCGGGACAGCGAAGCAGCCCCAGCATTTT
CAISDPGTAKQPQHF
>.|TRBJ1-1|.|TRBV5-4
TGTGCCAGCAGCCAGGGGCCCCCAAACGCTGAAGCTTTCTTT
CASSQGPPNAEAFF
>.|TRBJ1-5|.|TRBV12-3/TRBV12-4
TGTGCCAGCAGGCGACGGGAAGGGGACATCAATCAGCCCCAGCATTTT
CASRRREGDINQPQHF
>.|TRBJ1-1|few|TRBV7-4
TGTGCCAGCAGCTTAATAGGGGAGCTAAACACTGAAGCTTTCTTT
CASSLIGELNTEAFF
>.|TRBJ1-1|few|TRBV28
TGTGCCAGCAGACGTGGGGGGGGCATGAACACTGAAGCTTTCTTT
CASRRGGGMNTEAFF
>TRBD1|TRBJ2-7|.|TRBV6-2/TRBV6-3
TGTGCCAGCAGTTACTCGAAGGGGGCTGACGAGCAGTACTTC
CASSYSKGADEQYF
>.|TRBJ1-1|.|TRBV6-2/TRBV6-3
TGTGCCAGCAAACAGGTTTACACTGAAGCTTTCTTT
CASKQVYTEAFF
>.|TRBJ1-2|.|TRBV4-2
TGTGCCAGCAGCCAAGATAGAGCATCGGAGGGCTATGGCTACACCTTC
CASSQDRASEGYGYTF
>.|TRBJ1-1|few|TRBV29-1
TGCAGCGTTGCTGCCCCATCGGGGAACACTGAAGCTTTCTTT
CSVAAPSGNTEAFF
>.|TRBJ1-1|many|TRBV12-3/TRBV12-4
TGTGCCAGCAGTTTATCGGCAGCTAACACTGAAGCTTTCTTT
CASSLSAANTEAFF
>TRBD2|TRBJ2-3|few|TRBV5-1
TGCGCCAGCAGCGGCGGGAGGGTGACAGATACGCAGTATTTT
CASSGGRVTDTQYF
>.|TRBJ1-5|once|TRBV28
TGTGCCAGCAGTTCCTCCCGGGCCGAGAATCAGCCCCAGCATTTT
CASSSSRAENQPQHF
>.|TRBJ1-2|few|TRBV19
TGTGCCAGTAGTAGCGATGGCTCCGCTTCCACCTTC
CASSSDGSASTF
>TRBD2|TRBJ2-1|.|TRBV9
TGTGCCAGCAGCGTAGAGGGAGCGGGAGGGCCCGGCAATGAGCAGTTCTTC
CASSVEGAGGPGNEQFF
>TRBD2|TRBJ2-2|.|TRBV20-1
TGCAGTGCTAGAGCGGGAGGGTTAACCGGGGAGCTGTTTTTT
CSARAGGLTGELFF
>TRBD1|TRBJ2-1|.|TRBV12-3/TRBV12-4
TGTGCCACCGGGACAGATAGCTCCTACAATGAGCAGTTCTTC
CATGTDSSYNEQFF
>.|TRBJ1-1|few|TRBV7-3
TGTGCCAGCAAGAACATGAACACTGAAGCTTTCTTT
CASKNMNTEAFF
>.|TRBJ2-7|.|TRBV13
TGTGCCAGCAGCTCCCCGGGGGCTGGGGTTTACGAGCAGTACTTC
CASSSPGAGVYEQYF